This T cell receptor beta chain came from a study of identical twins. Study results and limitations: Cross-sectional statistical analysis was relied on for the conclusions, without the same donors being followed.

A universal primer site was created by template switching, with the cDNA bearing unique molecular identifiers. TCRdb processed the 5' RACE reads anew with MiXCR; each CDR3 protein has one entry. Among 500,000 to 550,000 distinct CDR3 sequences, roughly a fifth were seen once, and the ten largest hold 0.91%. Trimming pared 4 bases from V and 0 bases from J, leaving 8 bases between. The length of the CDR3 is 14 residues. This clonotype was counted a few times. Its antigen is not identified. These data also featured in a second study, about T cells expressing NK-cell markers. Turning to that study: Seven sequenced donors out of eight were HCMV-seropositive, one seronegative.

This receptor was identified in a woman aged 18-35 years in good health. Sequencing was performed on CD4+ T cells sorted from blood. The rearrangement joins TRBV12-3 or TRBV12-4 to TRBJ2-3; D is ambiguous. CDR3 coding DNA: TGTGCCAGCAGTTCACACGCGAGCACAGATACGCAGTATTTT. Translating gives CASSSHASTDTQYF.